The 21 T cell receptor beta chains listed next were all sequenced from one sample in a study of multiple sclerosis patients with progressive multifocal leukoencephalopathy. Generated by immunoSEQ multiplex PCR, the TCRdb table keeps only in-frame clones and is missing some. The sample carries fewer than 35,000 clones, about 90% recorded once. The time point denotes: approximately 12 months of natalizumab therapy. The specimen comprised PBMCs, sampled from a patient treated with natalizumab. The receptors originated from a human donor with multiple sclerosis.

The rearrangement joins TRBV11-2 to TRBJ2-5; D is ambiguous. The V gene's germline CDR1 is SGHAT and CDR2 FQNNGV. V was shortened by 0 bases and J by 4 bases, with 6 bases between the two germline ends. This CDR3 spans 13 amino acids. The CDR3 loop is CASSLETLETQYF. The CDR3 nucleotides read TGTGCCAGCAGCTTAGAGACGTTAGAGACCCAGTACTTC.

The V gene is TRBV21-1, the J gene TRBJ1-4; no DNA check was done on the table's D call, TRBD1. TRBV21-1 is described as a pseudogene. The CDR3 spans 15 residues. CDR3 amino acids: CASSDGQGPLGKLFF. The CDR3 DNA reads TGTGCCAGCAGCGACGGACAGGGGCCTCTCGGAAAACTGTTTTTT.

The rearrangement links TRBV6-5 to TRBJ1-2; D call uncertain. CDR1 and CDR2 from the germline V gene are MNHEY and SVGAGI. The CDR3 is 14 amino acids. Trimming removed 6 bases at V and 3 bases at J, with 14 bases between. The CDR3 here is CASRPAGLYYGYTF. The CDR3 region has the DNA TGTGCCAGCAGGCCCGCCGGCCTCTACTATGGCTACACCTTC.

The gene calls are TRBV7-9 and TRBJ2-1; 9 nucleotides agree with TRBD2. The CDR3 is made up of 17 amino acids. V shed 5 bases, J shed 5 bases, and the junction held 13 bases outside the gene matches. Per germline, CDR1 SEHNR and CDR2 FQNEAQ (reference sequence). The CDR3 nucleotides are TGTGCCAGCAGCCCCCCGCCCTGGGGACTAGCCGACAATGAGCAGTTCTTC. Translation: CASSPPPWGLADNEQFF.

The V gene is TRBV18, the J gene TRBJ1-4, with TRBD1 matching 7 bases. Per the germline V gene, CDR1 is KGHSH and CDR2 is LQKENI. Unmatched junction bases numbered 6, after V lost 3 bases and J lost 5 bases. The CDR3 has 15 residues. The CDR3 nucleotides read TGTGCCAGCTCACCGAGGGACAGCGCAAATGAAAAACTGTTTTTT. Its translation: CASSPRDSANEKLFF.

The gene calls are TRBV2 and TRBJ2-3; D uncertain. From germline, CDR1 is SNHLY and CDR2 FYNNEI. Trimming removed 8 bases from V and 0 bases from J, with 15 bases in between. The CDR3 covers 15 residues. The CDR3 is CASGTSQSSTDTQYF. CDR3 sequence (DNA): TGTGCCAGCGGCACAAGCCAATCTAGCACAGATACGCAGTATTTT.

V usage is TRBV7-2 and J usage is TRBJ1-2; D possibly corresponds to TRBD1 (6 bases). Germline values: CDR1 SGHTA, CDR2 FQGNSA. V was pared by 2 bases and J by 6 bases, with 19 bases between. CDR3 size: 16 residues. Here the CDR3 DNA reads TGTGCCAGCAGCTTACAGAACAGGGCCTACTCCAATGGCTACACCTTC. Protein product: CASSLQNRAYSNGYTF.

This clone was detected only a few times. The chain uses TRBV5-1 and TRBJ1-2; TRBD1 might be the D (5 bases). Trimming stripped 6 bases from V and 2 bases from J, with 17 bases between. Germline values: CDR1 SGHRS, CDR2 YFSETQ. The CDR3 is 15 amino acids. The CDR3 sequence: CASTTLAGGNYGYTF. The CDR3 coding sequence is TGCGCCAGCACCACACTGGCCGGGGGGAACTATGGCTACACCTTC.

The sample holds one count of this clone. This chain uses TRBV7-3 with TRBJ2-3, with D possibly matching TRBD2 (6 bases). V shed 2 bases and J shed 3 bases, with 9 bases lying between them. The V gene's germline CDR1 is SGHTA and CDR2 FQGTGA. The CDR3 length is 14 residues. The CDR3 is CASSLLAWTDTQYF. The CDR3 region has the DNA TGTGCCAGCAGCTTACTAGCGTGGACAGATACGCAGTATTTT.

V and J are TRBV5-1 and TRBJ2-5, with 7 bases fitting TRBD1. V trimming: 4 bases; J trimming: 3 bases; junction bases outside the gene matches: 9. Germline loops: CDR1 SGHRS, CDR2 YFSETQ. The CDR3 sequence is 15 residues long. The CDR3 loop is CASSQNDRVKETQYF. Written as DNA, the CDR3 is TGCGCCAGCAGCCAGAACGACAGGGTTAAAGAGACCCAGTACTTC.

This chain connects TRBV9 to TRBJ1-3; weak D call: TRBD1 (5 bases). V dropped 3 bases and J dropped 0 bases, with 13 bases sitting between them. Germline V gives CDR1 SGDLS, CDR2 YYNGEE. The CDR3 length is 16 residues. The CDR3 DNA sequence: TGTGCCAGCAGCGCTCTATCGGGGGTCTCTGGAAACACCATATATTTT. Encoded protein: CASSALSGVSGNTIYF.

The genes are TRBV7-9 and TRBJ2-5; perhaps TRBD2 as D (6 bases). There are 14 residues in the CDR3. Germline CDR1 and CDR2: SEHNR and FQNEAQ (reference sequence). V lost 5 bases to trimming and J lost 9 bases, with 19 bases between them. The CDR3 loop reads CASSGTGTVSAQYF. In nucleotides, the CDR3 is TGTGCCAGCAGCGGAACCGGGACTGTAAGCGCCCAGTACTTC.

The rearrangement joins TRBV6-1 to TRBJ1-3; 7 nucleotides align to TRBD1. The CDR3 contains 14 residues. The ends lost 2 bases at V and 2 bases at J; junction bases unmatched: 0. The germline CDR1 and CDR2 sequences are MNHNS and SASEGT. For the CDR3, the DNA is TGTGCCAGCAGTGAACAGGGGGCTGGAAACACCATATATTTT. Protein: CASSEQGAGNTIYF.

This sequence joins TRBV4-2 and TRBJ1-1; a possible D gene is TRBD1 (5 bases). V was pared by 3 bases and J by 5 bases, with 16 bases between. Germline assignment: CDR1 LGHNA and CDR2 YNFKEQ. The CDR3 consists of 15 residues. The DNA of the CDR3 is TGTGCCAGCAGCCAGGAGGAAGCAGGGCGAACTGAAGCTTTCTTT. Its protein product is CASSQEEAGRTEAFF.

The rearrangement links TRBV27 to TRBJ2-2; D uncertain. Germline V lookup: CDR1 MNHEY, CDR2 SMNVEV (reference sequence). The CDR3 totals 13 residues. Trimming removed 8 bases at V and 3 bases at J, with 10 bases between. Written as DNA, the CDR3 is TGTGCCAGCCAAGACTCAGACACCGGGGAGCTGTTTTTT. It translates to CASQDSDTGELFF.

V and J are TRBV5-5 and TRBJ1-1; 7 nucleotides agree with TRBD1. Germline trimming cut 2 bases from V and 0 bases from J; bases unmatched to any gene: 7. Per germline, CDR1 SGHKS and CDR2 YYEKEE (reference sequence). CDR3 size: 16 residues. CDR3 residues: CASSFRQGPVNTEAFF. For the CDR3, the DNA is TGTGCCAGCAGCTTTCGACAGGGACCCGTGAACACTGAAGCTTTCTTT.

This clone was seen once. The chain couples TRBV19 to TRBJ2-3; D might be TRBD1 (5 bases). Germline values: CDR1 LNHDA, CDR2 SQIVND (reference sequence). There are 14 residues in the CDR3. Trimming cost V 3 bases and J 1 base, with 8 bases left between them. The CDR3 DNA is TGTGCCAGTAGTATCTTAGGGGGCACAGATACGCAGTATTTT. Its protein is CASSILGGTDTQYF.

The chain recombines TRBV6-5 with TRBJ1-1; no reliable D call. V was cut by 2 bases and J by 0 bases, with 4 bases left in between. CDR1 and CDR2 from the germline V gene are MNHEY and SVGAGI. CDR3 length: 13 residues. DNA of the CDR3: TGTGCCAGCAGTTACGCCTTGAACACTGAAGCTTTCTTT. Residues: CASSYALNTEAFF.

The J gene is TRBJ1-1, the V gene TRBV7-9; 7 positions match TRBD1. The V gene end was trimmed by 5 bases and the J gene end by 7 bases; junction bases not matched to a gene: 13. The CDR3 length is 15 residues. Germline V gene sequence: CDR1 SEHNR, CDR2 FQNEAQ (reference sequence). Here the CDR3 reads CASSGQGTASNEAFF. In nucleotides, the CDR3 is TGTGCCAGCAGCGGCCAGGGGACAGCCTCAAATGAAGCTTTCTTT.

In DNA form, the CDR3 reads TGTGCCAGCAGTGCTTCAGCGGCCGTACAGGTTCCTACTAAGCAGTACTTC. This encodes CASSASAAVQVPTKQYF. The V call is TRBV2, the J call TRBJ2-7; D tentatively reads TRBD1 or TRBD2 (5 bases each). The CDR3 contains 17 residues. The germline V gene encodes CDR1 SNHLY and CDR2 FYNNEI. The V end was cut by 4 bases, the J end by 8 bases, with 27 bases between.

The genes are TRBV7-2 and TRBJ2-3; D remains ambiguous. The germline V and J ends were trimmed by 1 base and 0 bases, with 11 bases remaining between them. Per germline, CDR1 SGHTA and CDR2 FQGNSA. This CDR3 comprises 16 residues. Written as DNA, the CDR3 is TGTGCCAGCAGCTTAGAGGATCTCGCTAGCACAGATACGCAGTATTTT. Translation: CASSLEDLASTDTQYF.